This T cell receptor (beta chain) was sequenced during a study of T-cell memory formation after mild COVID-19. Study-level findings and limits: CD4/CD8 balance characterized clones contracting day 15 to 85, and CD4+ skew characterized later expanders. Researchers report contracting CD4+ clones mostly in CM and EM, with CD8+ clones in EMRA. Clonal second-wave expansions that peaked on day 37 had unconfirmed SARS-CoV-2 specificity.

A 5'RACE reaction primed in the constant segment made cDNA libraries of TCR alpha and TCR beta, and these carried sample barcodes and UMIs. One entry per CDR3 protein, called by TCRdb with MiXCR from the 5' RACE reads. The sample includes 250,000 to 300,000 distinct CDR3 sequences, around 16% seen only once; the top ten take 22%. With 2 bases clipped from V and 0 bases from J, the junction kept 3 bases outside the gene matches. Germline assignment: CDR1 MNHEY and CDR2 SMNVEV (reference sequence). The CDR3 totals 15 residues. This clonotype showed up just a few times. Its antigen is not known. The sequencing sample was made of PBMCs or a T cell subset sorted from them (not recorded which). V and J are TRBV27 and TRBJ1-2, with 7 bases aligning to TRBD1. The TCR sequence derives from a man aged 18 to 30 who had mild COVID-19 (a few samples of this study predate the infection). Cell type and time point are not known. CDR3 bases: TGTGCCAGCAGTTTAATAGGGGGCCCTAACTATGGCTACACCTTC. Residues: CASSLIGGPNYGYTF.